The 28 T cell receptor beta chains listed next were all sequenced from one sample in a study of T cells in Graves' hyperthyroidism and ophthalmopathy. Using RNA transcripts as the source, TCR beta CDR3 regions were amplified. Researchers ran a first-round RT-PCR on the TCR CDR3 using the HTBI primer set. TCRdb called the multiplex PCR reads again in MiXCR, with one record for every CDR3 protein. Of some 300,000 distinct CDR3 sequences in the sample, around a sixth were seen once. The specimen was blood. All receptors derive from a man aged 30 to 45 with Graves' hyperthyroidism.

The chain is built from TRBV7-9 and TRBJ2-6, with D hard to call. This CDR3 is 13 amino acids long. Germline CDR1 reads SEHNR; CDR2 reads FQNEAQ (reference sequence). V was cut by 5 bases and J by 4 bases, with 6 bases left in between. The CDR3 DNA sequence: TGTGCCAGCAGCGTTAGAGGGGCCAACGTCCTGACTTTC. Translated, it gives CASSVRGANVLTF.

Only a few counts were recorded for this clonotype. The CDR3 protein is CASSSPWGTGTGGYTF. Written as DNA, the CDR3 is TGTGCCAGCAGTTCACCCTGGGGGACAGGGACGGGAGGCTACACCTTC. The chain has TRBV28 and TRBJ1-2, with 9 bases lining up with TRBD1. The germline gives CDR1 MDHEN, CDR2 SYDVKM. Germline trimming cut 4 bases from V and 8 bases from J; bases unmatched to any gene: 14. This CDR3 comprises 16 residues.

This clonotype was picked up many times. This rearrangement joins TRBV29-1 to TRBJ2-3, with D maybe TRBD2 (6 bases). This CDR3 comprises 13 residues. Per germline, CDR1 SQVTM and CDR2 ANQGSEA. V was trimmed by 5 bases and J by 0 bases, leaving 9 bases between them. DNA of the CDR3: TGCAGCGTTTCGGCGGGGAGCACAGATACGCAGTATTTT. Translation gives CSVSAGSTDTQYF.

This clonotype was counted many times. This chain joins TRBV6-1 and TRBJ2-1, with D possibly being TRBD1 (6 bases). V was shortened by 8 bases and J by 0 bases, with 11 bases between the two germline ends. There are 14 residues in the CDR3. Germline-derived CDR1 and CDR2 are MNHNS and SASEGT. CDR3 residues: CASGGDGSYNEQFF. The CDR3 DNA sequence: TGTGCCAGCGGGGGCGACGGCTCCTACAATGAGCAGTTCTTC.

The table lists this clonotype with many counts. This chain uses TRBV15 with TRBJ2-3; either TRBD1 or TRBD2 may supply D (5 bases each). Germline values: CDR1 LNHNV, CDR2 YYDKDF (reference sequence). V was shortened by 1 base and J by 2 bases, with 13 bases between the two germline ends. This CDR3 has 16 amino acids. The CDR3, as DNA: TGTGCCACCAGCAGAGGGGGGTCCGGGTACACAGATACGCAGTATTTT. It encodes CATSRGGSGYTDTQYF.

The V call is TRBV6-6, the J call TRBJ2-2; TRBD2 is a possible D gene (6 bases). The ends were cut back, 0 bases at V and 1 base at J, with 9 bases in the middle. The CDR3 runs to 16 residues. Germline V gene sequence: CDR1 MNHNY, CDR2 SVGAGI (reference sequence). CDR3: CASSYSWGENTGELFF. Written as DNA, the CDR3 is TGTGCCAGCAGTTACTCATGGGGGGAGAACACCGGGGAGCTGTTTTTT.

Ten or more counts support this clonotype. V and J are TRBV10-3 and TRBJ2-5, with D maybe TRBD2 (6 bases). CDR3 length equals 16 residues. CDR1 is ENHRY and CDR2 is SYGVKD in the germline V gene. V lost 6 bases, J lost 2 bases, and 19 bases lay in between. DNA for the CDR3: TGTGCCATCAGGATGGGGACTGGCTGGGATCAAGAGACCCAGTACTTC. Amino acid sequence: CAIRMGTGWDQETQYF.

With respect to this clonotype: This may be a read error, as it is one base from a much larger clone. The CDR3 nucleotides are TGTGCCAGCAGGTGGGACAGGTACCCCTACAATGAGCAGTTCTTC. It is translated as CASRWDRYPYNEQFF. The chain couples TRBV27 to TRBJ2-1; 8 nucleotides match TRBD1. With 6 bases clipped from V and 2 bases from J, the junction kept 6 bases outside the gene matches. The germline V gene has CDR1 MNHEY and CDR2 SMNVEV (reference sequence). CDR3 length equals 15 residues.

This clonotype has more than one count but fewer than ten. The V call is TRBV29-1, the J call TRBJ2-3; 11 positions match TRBD2. The V gene end was trimmed by 4 bases and the J gene end by 3 bases; junction bases not matched to a gene: 3. From germline, CDR1 is SQVTM and CDR2 ANQGSEA. There are 14 residues in the CDR3. The CDR3 sequence: CSVVAGGVTDTQYF. The CDR3 nucleotides read TGCAGCGTTGTAGCGGGAGGGGTGACAGATACGCAGTATTTT.

Ten or more counts support this clonotype. V is TRBV27 and J is TRBJ2-5; D not certain. The CDR3 is 11 amino acids. The germline gives CDR1 MNHEY, CDR2 SMNVEV (reference sequence). V was trimmed by 5 bases and J by 0 bases, leaving 1 base between them. CDR3 sequence reads: CASSHQETQYF. CDR3 coding DNA: TGTGCCAGCAGTCACCAAGAGACCCAGTACTTC.

V is TRBV19 and J is TRBJ2-1; D not resolved. This CDR3 has 13 amino acids. V dropped 3 bases and J dropped 9 bases, with 12 bases sitting between them. Germline CDR1 LNHDA, CDR2 SQIVND (reference sequence). The CDR3 coding sequence is TGTGCCAGTAGTATTCGTCCGTCGGGTGAGCAGTTCTTC. Amino acid sequence: CASSIRPSGEQFF.

The genes are TRBV7-6 and TRBJ2-1; D is unclear. CDR1 is SGHVS and CDR2 is FNYEAQ in the germline V gene. V shed 0 bases and J shed 7 bases, with 7 bases lying between them. The length of the CDR3 is 13 residues. The CDR3 DNA reads TGTGCCAGCAGCTTAGCGCAGTTGAATGAGCAGTTCTTC. Amino acid sequence: CASSLAQLNEQFF. Based on the CDR3 plus reference TRBV7-6 and TRBJ2-1, the full variable domain is GAGVSQSPRYKVTKRGQDVALRCDPISGHVSLYWYRQALGQGPEFLTYFNYEAQQDKSGLPNDRFSAERPEGSISTLTIQRTEQRDSAMYRCASSLAQLNEQFFGPGTRLTVL.

This clonotype was seen many times. The rearrangement links TRBV2 to TRBJ1-1; TRBD1 might be the D (5 bases). The CDR3 totals 14 residues. Germline V gives CDR1 SNHLY, CDR2 FYNNEI. Trimming took 5 bases from V and 5 from J, leaving 15 bases between them. As DNA, the CDR3 is TGTGCCAGCAGTCCCGAACATCCAGGGACTGAAGCTTTCTTT. It encodes CASSPEHPGTEAFF.

The table lists this clonotype with a few counts. The V and J genes are TRBV20-1 and TRBJ2-3; 12 nucleotides line up with TRBD1. From germline, CDR1 is DFQATT and CDR2 SNEGSKA (reference sequence). Trimming took 5 bases from V and 2 from J; bases not matched to a gene: 2. The CDR3 is 14 amino acids. The CDR3 is CSAGGQGATDTQYF. In DNA form, the CDR3 reads TGCAGTGCTGGGGGACAGGGGGCCACAGATACGCAGTATTTT.

The chain recombines TRBV18 with TRBJ2-3; a possible D gene is TRBD2 (5 bases). CDR1 and CDR2 from the germline V gene are KGHSH and LQKENI. CDR3 size: 17 residues. V lost 1 base and J lost 0, with 14 bases in between. The CDR3 loop is CASSPRVRVASTDTQYF. In DNA, the CDR3 is TGTGCCAGCTCACCACGCGTGCGGGTGGCTAGCACAGATACGCAGTATTTT.

In its sample, this clonotype was seen many times. The J gene is TRBJ2-3, the V gene TRBV13; D remains unclear. The CDR3 runs to 14 residues. Germline V CDR1 and CDR2: PRHDT, FYEKMQ (reference sequence). V was shortened by 2 bases and J by 5 bases, with 11 bases between the two germline ends. In nucleotides, the CDR3 is TGTGCCAGCAGCTTATTAGGGTTGGGAGATACGCAGTATTTT. This translates into CASSLLGLGDTQYF.

This clonotype appeared many times. The V and J genes are TRBV6-5 and TRBJ2-1, with D uncertain. This CDR3 comprises 16 residues. Per germline, CDR1 MNHEY and CDR2 SVGAGI. V dropped 0 bases and J dropped 2 bases, with 11 bases sitting between them. The DNA of the CDR3 is TGTGCCAGCAGTTACTCGGAGCCTACCGCCTACAATGAGCAGTTCTTC. It translates to CASSYSEPTAYNEQFF.

This clonotype was picked up a small number of times. The chain joins TRBV5-1 to TRBJ2-1; 7 bases are shared with TRBD2. Germline CDR1 is SGHRS and CDR2 is YFSETQ. The CDR3 is 14 residues long. Trimming cost V 4 bases and J 3 bases; bases outside gene matches: 4. CDR3 bases: TGCGCCAGCAGCCCCCGGGACTACTACAATGAGCAGTTCTTC. Its translation is CASSPRDYYNEQFF.

The chain has TRBV6-2 or TRBV6-3 and TRBJ2-1; 11 nucleotides agree with TRBD2. The CDR3 length is 15 residues. Germline V gene lookup returns CDR1 MNHEY and CDR2 SVGEGT. J lost 6 bases, V lost 0 bases, and 1 base had no gene match. The CDR3 sequence: CASSYSTSGVNEQFF. For the CDR3, the DNA is TGTGCCAGCAGTTACTCGACTAGCGGGGTCAATGAGCAGTTCTTC.

This clonotype has at least ten counts. V gene TRBV5-5 combines with J gene TRBJ2-5, with TRBD2 matching over 7 bases. Germline loops: CDR1 SGHKS, CDR2 YYEKEE (reference sequence). Trimming at V came to 1 base and at J to 2 bases, leaving 5 bases not matched to a gene. The CDR3 spans 15 residues. CDR3 DNA sequence: TGTGCCAGCAGCTTGTCCAGCGGGATGCAAGAGACCCAGTACTTC. This gives the protein CASSLSSGMQETQYF. The full variable domain, its missing parts supplied by reference TRBV5-5 and TRBJ2-5, is DAGVTQSPTHLIKTRGQQVTLRCSPISGHKSVSWYQQVLGQGPQFIFQYYEKEERGRGNFPDRFSARQFPNYSSELNVNALLLGDSALYLCASSLSSGMQETQYFGPGTRLLVL.

V and J are TRBV24-1 and TRBJ2-1; 8 bases map to TRBD2. CDR1 KGHDR and CDR2 SFDVKD come from the germline V gene. The CDR3 consists of 16 residues. J lost 5 bases, V lost 3 bases, and 8 bases had no gene match. For the CDR3, the DNA is TGTGCCACCAGTGATAGTCGTAGCGGGATTGACAATGAGCAGTTCTTC. It translates to CATSDSRSGIDNEQFF.

This clonotype was recorded many times. The rearrangement joins TRBV30 to TRBJ2-7; D is uncertain. The CDR3 length is 13 residues. Germline V gene sequence: CDR1 GTSNPN, CDR2 SVGIG (reference sequence). With 3 bases removed from V and 3 bases from J, the gap between germline ends came to 12 bases. CDR3 in DNA: TGTGCCTGGAGAGGTGGAGTAGGCTACGAGCAGTACTTC. Translating it yields CAWRGGVGYEQYF.

The V gene is TRBV18, the J gene TRBJ1-2, with TRBD1 identical over 8 bases. The junction had 3 bases not matched to a gene; V was cut back by 6 bases and J by 3 bases. There are 13 residues in the CDR3. Germline V gene data show CDR1 as KGHSH and CDR2 as LQKENI. For the CDR3, the DNA is TGTGCCAGCTCGCAGACAGGGGACTATGGCTACACCTTC. Its protein product is CASSQTGDYGYTF.

This clonotype was picked up many times. CDR3 coding DNA: TGTGCCAGCAGTTTACCAGGGTCCCGGAGGACTGAAGCTTTCTTT. This codes for CASSLPGSRRTEAFF. The chain has TRBV28 and TRBJ1-1; D is possibly TRBD1 (5 bases). Germline CDR1 reads MDHEN; CDR2 reads SYDVKM. The ends were cut back, 2 bases at V and 5 bases at J, with 15 bases in the middle. This CDR3 is 15 amino acids long.

V usage is TRBV24-1 and J usage is TRBJ2-7; D unclear. Germline V CDR1 and CDR2: KGHDR, SFDVKD. The CDR3 sequence is 13 residues long. V was clipped by 3 bases and J by 5 bases, with 10 bases between them. CDR3 coding DNA: TGTGCCACCAGTGATAGCTTCAGCGACGAGCAGTACTTC. Its translation: CATSDSFSDEQYF.

A few counts support this clonotype. J is TRBJ2-7 and V is TRBV20-1, with 8 bases identical to TRBD2. The germline CDR1 and CDR2 sequences are DFQATT and SNEGSKA (reference sequence). The CDR3 consists of 14 residues. The V segment lost 5 bases and the J segment 4 bases; nucleotides outside the gene matches: 10. The CDR3 DNA sequence: TGCAGTGCTTCGAAGGGGACTAGTATTTACGAGCAGTACTTC. It specifies CSASKGTSIYEQYF.

This clonotype was observed at least ten times. V and J are TRBV3-1 and TRBJ1-1, with a possible D match to TRBD1 (5 bases). The CDR3 spans 12 residues. Germline CDR1 is LGHDT and CDR2 is YNNKEL (reference sequence). V was shortened by 6 bases and J by 1 base, with 6 bases between the two germline ends. CDR3 coding DNA: TGTGCCAGCAGGGGACGGAACACTGAAGCTTTCTTT. This translates into CASRGRNTEAFF.

This clonotype was detected ten times or more. The chain combines TRBV30 with TRBJ2-2; D gene unclear. V was trimmed by 4 bases and J by 5 bases, leaving 2 bases between them. Looked up from germline, CDR1 is GTSNPN and CDR2 is SVGIG (reference sequence). The CDR3 consists of 10 residues. DNA of the CDR3: TGTGCCTGGAAAACCGGGGAGCTGTTTTTT. It specifies CAWKTGELFF.